A single TCR beta chain is shown here with its context. These data belong to a study of blood T cell repertoires in COVID-19. Study-wide background: Whether acute or convalescent, the COVID-19 samples came from the United States, Italy and Spain. PBMCs, B-cell-depleted T cells, or T cells were the source of the cDNA or gDNA that made up the material.

Authors' data handling: Estimates of nucleated cell counts were drawn from the amplification of reference gene primers. Measured with immunoSEQ multiplex PCR; TCRdb has only the in-frame clones, and not every one. D and trimming come from the DNA, and the V and J calls and clone size come from that table. The sample lists about 260,000 clones; approximately 89% were seen once. The clonotype originates from a woman aged 50 to 60 with acute or convalescent COVID-19. Sequencing input: peripheral blood.

The CDR3 DNA sequence: TGTGCCAGCACCAGAAACAGGGCTGATCAGCCCCAGCATTTT. It translates to CASTRNRADQPQHF. The J gene is TRBJ1-5, the V gene TRBV2; tentatively, D is TRBD1 (6 bases). The V gene lost 7 bases and the J gene lost 5 bases, with 15 bases spanning the gap. Germline V gene sequence: CDR1 SNHLY, CDR2 FYNNEI. This CDR3 comprises 14 residues.